This TCR beta chain was recorded in a study of cytomegalovirus exposure and HLA in healthy donors (TCRdb year 2017). Context from the whole study: According to an earlier analysis of a few hundred of the donors, about 179 million T cells yielded roughly 100 million unique TCR beta sequences and 250 to 350 Gb of sequence data. An early release covering approximately 600 HLA-typed donors comprised about 290 gigabases of sequencing data and around 80 million unique TCR sequences. Of the approximately 400 genotyped donors, 65% to 90% were placed in the genetic ancestry cluster associated with self-reported Caucasian donors. The aim of the study was to test whether cataloging public T cell receptors could identify signatures of past pathogen exposure. The T cell repertoires of under 700 subjects were profiled by immunosequencing and related to cytomegalovirus serostatus. In addition to the first cohort of 650 to 750 subjects, a separate validation cohort of 120 different subjects was used. To predict cytomegalovirus infection status, the study combined high-throughput TCR immunosequencing, statistical association of individual TCRs with disease status, and machine learning. A later analysis re-analyzed previously published TCR beta repertoires from about 600 donors and added high-resolution HLA genotyping to study TCR occurrence patterns. Rather than drawing on any new phenotypic data, the later analysis identified candidate immune exposures from TCR beta sequences and the way those sequences occurred across donors. In an earlier analysis of 587 of the donors, high-throughput TCR beta sequencing was used to judge whether each TCR beta V gene segment behaved as functional or pseudogenic. Donor age, sex, ethnicity and CMV serostatus were compiled alongside the repertoire data. Genome-wide SNP genotypes for about 65% of the 666 donors were used in a later genetic analysis, which treated that subset as a discovery cohort. Every repertoire in the discovery cohort had been generated on one and the same sequencing platform. HLA typing covered class I and class II loci at four-digit resolution. The number of typed donors differed by locus: about 620-640 for A, B, C, DRB1 and DQB1; 500 to 550 for DQA1; some 590 for DPA1; and around 490 for DPB1. About five DR-DQ haplotypes were treated as single units for association and clustering because of strong linkage in the cohort. Across roughly 420 genotyped donors of the cohort, an average of about 240,000 unique TCR beta nucleotide sequences per donor were sequenced, and 15% to 20% of those sequences were non-productive.

On the study overall, not on this receptor specifically: Because HLA typing was missing for some donors at each locus, association tests included only the typed subset. A group of highly shared sequence variants was considered likely to be a technical artifact of the sequencing pipeline. For the cohort, immune exposure information was limited to CMV serostatus. In an earlier analysis of about 600 of the donors, most TCR beta V segments appeared in productive rearrangements about 87% or about 30% of the time, broadly matching IMGT annotations. Only TCR beta chains were sequenced in this cohort, and the absence of alpha or paired-chain data limited detectable features. The presence/absence analyses assumed that sequencing depth was roughly uniform across donors, and that assumption may not be true. Specific HLA alleles were associated with 15,000 to 20,000 TCR beta sequences at a false discovery rate of 0.05 in a later analysis. Some 16 rarely observed V segments, including chromosome 9 orphons, were excluded from the earlier analysis of some 590 of the donors because counts were too low. Some IMGT-functional V segments, including TRBV6-2 and TRBV6-3, could not be told apart with the 87-base-pair reads, so those segments were excluded. In a later analysis, the rate of TCR association differed among HLA loci, with DRB1 alleles having the most associated TCRs and HLA-C alleles having the fewest. In a later analysis, HLA-associated TCR beta chains were found to be more clonally expanded and to have lower generation probabilities than equally common non-associated chains. In vitro tests confirmed that a few of the cytomegalovirus-associated TCR beta chains recognize cytomegalovirus antigens. In a later analysis, most CMV-associated TCR beta chains were found to appear HLA-restricted, with HLA associations seemingly driven largely by CMV exposure. A later analysis reported that several top co-occurrence clusters appeared linked to parvovirus B19, influenza, CMV and Epstein-Barr virus. The authors suggested that the approach could potentially be generalized to other disease states and immunological phenotypes. A later genetic analysis associated a missense DCLRE1C variant with V-gene and J-gene trimming of TCR beta chains, and an independent cohort replicated the association. Strong co-occurrence of HLA alleles, especially DR and DQ, made assigning TCR associations to individual alleles difficult. Linkage disequilibrium might explain the correlated functional status among segregating V segments, but an unknown experimental factor could not be ruled out. Most TCR sequences were observed very rarely across donors, whereas some public TCRs were present in many individuals. A further reported finding was that TCR beta sequences accurately predicted the HLA-A and HLA-B alleles for most subjects in the first cohort. The study gave a list of some 150 TCR beta chains associated with cytomegalovirus. The classifier was reported to diagnose cytomegalovirus status with high specificity and sensitivity in both the original cohort and the validation cohort. According to a later genetic analysis, donors in an Asian-associated ancestry cluster had fewer N-insertions in productive TCRs than the roughly 670-donor mean.

The cohort consisted of fewer than 700 healthy bone marrow donors. At the time of sampling, every cohort member was nominally healthy, though immune exposures that went unrecorded were likely present. The donor tested CMV seronegative, placing the donor among the 350 or so seronegative members of the cohort. A peripheral blood sample was provided by each donor, and peripheral blood mononuclear cells were used for TCR beta sequencing. The Qiagen DNeasy Blood Extraction Kit was used to extract genomic DNA from the blood cell samples. Of note for this clone: The antigen it binds to is not known.

From the germline V gene, CDR1 is KGHSH and CDR2 is LQKENI. V loses 6 bases at its end and J loses 6 bases; junction bases beyond the gene matches: 11. CDR3 length: 15 amino acids, cysteine to phenylalanine. The read is trimmed to its CDR3 DNA, 45 bases read in frame from base 1. Receptors were amplified or captured by the immunoSEQ multiplex PCR assay. A mixture of 60 forward primers for TCR Vbeta segments and 13 reverse primers for TCR Jbeta segments was used in the multiplex PCR. The CDR3 region of rearranged TCR beta genes was amplified from genomic DNA with a multiplex PCR assay. On the Illumina HiSeq System, the amplified TCR beta libraries were sequenced as 87-base-pair reads. In the source study's methods: A later analysis tallied around 80 million unique TCR beta chains across the 666 repertoires, and 10 million to 11 million of those chains were shared by two or more donors. Raw reads were error-corrected and collapsed into unique sequences with a nearest-neighbor algorithm that merged closely related sequences to remove PCR and sequencing errors. To assign V, D and J gene segments, CDR3 sequences were aligned to IMGT reference sequences. For a sequence to be retained, a match of at least six nucleotides to both a V gene segment and a J gene segment was required. A rearrangement counted as productive if the CDR3 had no stop codons and remained in frame with V and J, and every other rearrangement counted as non-productive. CDR3 was defined by IMGT convention, running from the second conserved V-encoded cysteine to the conserved J-encoded phenylalanine. The earlier analysis of about 560 of the donors excluded any sequence lacking an unambiguous match to a single V gene segment. An earlier analysis of fewer than 750 of the donors called V segments functional above 56.7% productive rearrangements and segregating when the between-donor standard deviation exceeded 5%. A statistical classification framework was built for diagnosing cytomegalovirus status from the catalog of TCR beta chain sequences. In a later analysis, TCR nucleotide sequences were compared against IMGT/GENE-DB human TR gene sequences so that V and J genes could be assigned. In a later analysis, CDR3 sequences and most-parsimonious VDJ recombination scenarios were assigned using the TCRdist pipeline. In a later analysis, every TCR beta chain was defined by the combination of its CDR3 amino acid sequence and its V-gene family, and reads without a unique V-gene family were dropped. As a way to deal with suspected cross-contamination and a sequencing artifact, a later analysis dropped roughly 600 nucleotide sequences that were highly shared and had low generation probability. For each public chain, a later analysis derived a clonal expansion index from normalized ranks of inferred template counts within each repertoire. In a later analysis, generation probabilities were computed with a VDJ recombination model fitted to out-of-frame rearrangements, and the resulting probabilities were checked against IGoR. A later analysis scored TCR-TCR, TCR-HLA and TCR-CMV co-occurrence with hypergeometric tests, applying a repertoire-size bias correction to TCR pairs. A later analysis estimated false discovery rates by permuting HLA or CMV assignments 20 times. In a later analysis, co-occurring TCRs were grouped using DBSCAN, and TCRdist sequence similarity was added for clustering within HLA-allele-positive subsets. Repertoires with fewer than 30,000 or more than 120,000 public chains were left out of co-occurrence clustering, as were five repertoires with anomalous nucleotide sharing. This is the immuneACCESS table as TCRdb keeps it, with only in-frame sequences that have V and J called. A part of the clones is gone; compared with another copy, unresolved V genes explain less than half, and the rest is unexplained. D and trimming come from the DNA, and the V and J calls and clone size come from that table. In this sample's table one finds about 150,000 clones. In total, the top ten clones hold approximately 1.5% of the sample.

The specimen sequenced was PBMCs. The TCR comes from a woman in her forties or fifties in good health and CMV-seronegative. Rearrangement joined TRBV18 to TRBJ2-7, with 10 bases in between that match TRBD1. The DNA reads TGTGCCAGCTCCCTATTAAGTGACAGGGGGCTCGAGCAGTACTTC. Its protein is CASSLLSDRGLEQYF.